The 18 T cell receptor beta chains below come from one sample, sequenced in a study of T cell clonality in common variable immunodeficiency. The data were produced by immunoSEQ multiplex PCR, yet TCRdb's version contains in-frame clones alone and is incomplete. The table lists tens of thousands of clones, with no singletons. Sequencing used peripheral blood mononuclear cells. The receptors originated from a person aged 18-70 years in good health.

There are many counts of this clone. Incomplete CDR3 DNA: TGCAGTGCTAGAGCAGTCAGGGGTAGCTTCAATCAGCCC. It yields the protein CSARAVRGSFNQP. The entire CDR3 reads CSARAVRGSFNQPQHF. The J gene is TRBJ1-5, the V gene TRBV20-1, with a tentative D call TRBD1 (6 bases). The observed sequence ends 3 residues before the CDR3 terminus, with the missing tail filled in from the germline J gene. Trimming stripped 1 base from V and 3 bases from J, with 16 bases between. This CDR3 comprises 16 residues. CDR1 DFQATT and CDR2 SNEGSKA come from the germline V gene (reference sequence).

This clone was counted many times. The CDR3 extends 3 residues past the end of the read, so its final part is completed from the germline J gene. The chain is built from TRBV4-1 and TRBJ2-3; 9 positions match TRBD1. This CDR3 is 17 amino acids long. The V segment lost 0 bases and the J segment 4 bases; nucleotides outside the gene matches: 8. Germline V gene lookup returns CDR1 MGHRA and CDR2 YSYEKL. The CDR3 reads CASSQDAGQGIADTQYF. The CDR3 DNA, read in part, is TGCGCCAGCAGCCAAGACGCCGGACAGGGGATAGCAGATACG.

In this sample, this clone turned up many times. The read is 3 residues too short to cover the CDR3 end, so that end is filled in from the germline J gene. Additional DNA sequences in this sample encode the identical CDR3. The chain has TRBV7-2 and TRBJ2-3; D is uncertain. From germline, CDR1 is SGHTA and CDR2 FQGNSA. The CDR3 length is 12 residues. V lost 4 bases, J lost 0 bases, and 2 bases lay in between. The sequenced part of the CDR3 DNA is TGTGCCAGCAGCTCAAGCACAGATACG. Encoded protein: CASSSSTDT. The entire CDR3 is CASSSSTDTQYF.

Notes on this clone: The sequence runs out 3 residues before the end of the CDR3; the remainder is reconstructed from the germline J gene. The V and J genes are TRBV20-1 and TRBJ2-1; 7 bases align to TRBD2. Unmatched junction bases numbered 11, after V lost 5 bases and J lost 4 bases. The CDR3 runs to 15 residues. Per germline, CDR1 DFQATT and CDR2 SNEGSKA (reference sequence). Incomplete CDR3 DNA: TGCAGTGCTGGTACTCTAGCGGAGATTTACAATGAG. This translates into CSAGTLAEIYNE. The full-length CDR3 reads as CSAGTLAEIYNEQFF.

This clone was observed many times. From the germline J gene comes the end of the CDR3, since the read stops 3 residues before it. The V call is TRBV2, the J call TRBJ2-1; TRBD2 matches 13 bases. From germline, CDR1 is SNHLY and CDR2 FYNNEI. J was trimmed by 4 bases and V by 4 bases; bases with no gene match: 1. The CDR3 runs 15 residues. CDR3: CASSGTSGRYNEQFF. CDR3 DNA (partial): TGTGCCAGCAGTGGGACTAGCGGGAGATACAATGAG.

This clone was seen repeatedly, ten times or more. Read sequence stops 3 residues before the CDR3 end, and the germline J gene provides the missing end. The chain recombines TRBV5-1 with TRBJ2-3, with D maybe TRBD2 (5 bases). The CDR3 loop spans 15 amino acids. Germline V gene data show CDR1 as SGHRS and CDR2 as YFSETQ. Trimming left V 6 bases short and J 2 bases short, with 16 bases between. CDR3 protein: CASTLSGHPTDTQYF. The sequenced part of the CDR3 DNA is TGCGCCAGCACCTTAAGCGGCCACCCCACAGATACG.

This clone was observed many times. Incomplete CDR3 DNA: TGTGCCAGCAGCTTGGGAGGGTTCACAGATACG. It translates to CASSLGGFTDT. The entire CDR3 sequence reads CASSLGGFTDTQYF. V usage is TRBV5-6 and J usage is TRBJ2-3, with D perhaps TRBD2 (5 bases). With the read ending 3 residues before the CDR3 end, the germline J gene is used to fill in that end. The CDR3 is 14 residues long. CDR1 SGHDT and CDR2 YYEEEE come from the germline V gene. Between the trimmed V and J ends, which lost 0 bases and 2 bases, there was a span of 7 bases.

This clone came up many times. Read coverage stops 3 residues before the CDR3 terminus; the germline J gene supplies the remainder. The rearrangement links TRBV19 to TRBJ2-3; TRBD2 matches 7 bases. Germline CDR1 and CDR2: LNHDA and SQIVND (reference sequence). Trimming at V came to 5 bases and at J to 2 bases, leaving 7 bases not matched to a gene. The CDR3 has 15 amino acids. The sequenced CDR3 bases are TGTGCCAGTAGTCCCCGCGGGAGCTACACAGATACG. Residues: CASSPRGSYTDT. The whole CDR3 is CASSPRGSYTDTQYF.

This clone was detected many times. The CDR3 goes on 3 residues after the read ends, and that part is filled in from the germline J gene. The rearrangement uses TRBV19 and TRBJ2-1, with 8 bases aligning to TRBD2. Germline V gene lookup returns CDR1 LNHDA and CDR2 SQIVND (reference sequence). The length of the CDR3 is 15 residues. With 4 bases clipped from V and 7 bases from J, the junction kept 9 bases outside the gene matches. The CDR3 spells CASSRQREHVNEQFF. The CDR3 DNA, read in part, is TGTGCCAGTAGTAGGCAGCGGGAGCATGTTAATGAG.

Only a few counts were recorded for this clone. Read coverage stops 3 residues before the CDR3 terminus; the germline J gene supplies the remainder. This CDR3 is also generated by other DNA sequences in the sample. The V and J genes are TRBV30 and TRBJ1-3, with no clear D. Trimming removed 7 bases from V and 4 bases from J, with 8 bases in between. The CDR3 consists of 11 residues. CDR1 and CDR2 (germline): GTSNPN, SVGIG (reference sequence). The covered CDR3 bases are TGTGCCTCCCTCCTAGGAAACACC. Its protein is CASLLGNT. The CDR3 as a whole reads CASLLGNTIYF.

This clone was recorded many times. The read ends 3 residues shy of where the CDR3 ends; the end is completed using the germline J gene. The V and J genes are TRBV19 and TRBJ1-1, with 7 bases fitting TRBD1. The CDR3 length is 13 residues. Germline V CDR1 and CDR2: LNHDA, SQIVND (reference sequence). Unmatched junction bases numbered 7, after V lost 5 bases and J lost 7 bases. CDR3 residues: CASSPLGQVEAFF. The DNA read from the CDR3 is TGTGCCAGTAGTCCCCTAGGACAGGTTGAA.

This clone was detected only a few times. From the germline J gene comes the end of the CDR3, since the read stops 3 residues before it. The gene calls are TRBV7-2 and TRBJ1-2; maybe TRBD1 (5 bases). V lost 7 bases to trimming and J lost 0 bases, with 9 bases between them. This CDR3 comprises 13 residues. Per germline, CDR1 SGHTA and CDR2 FQGNSA. CDR3 bases read: TGTGCCAGCACCCCGACAGCTAACTATGGC. It codes for CASTPTANYG. The complete CDR3 sequence is CASTPTANYGYTF.

This clone was recorded at least ten times. The chain's CDR3 is CATSRVWDRGSNQPQHF. CDR3 DNA, as far as it was read: TGTGCCACCAGCAGAGTCTGGGACAGGGGGAGCAATCAGCCC. The chain couples TRBV15 to TRBJ1-5, with TRBD1 matching 11 bases. The read ends 3 residues before the CDR3 terminus; that terminus is restored from the germline J gene. The CDR3 extends over 17 amino acids. Germline values: CDR1 LNHNV, CDR2 YYDKDF (reference sequence). After removal of 1 base from V and 1 base from J, the junction contained 3 bases not matched to a gene.

There are many counts of this clone. The read gets to within 3 residues of the CDR3 end, and the germline J gene fills in the rest. The genes are TRBV5-1 and TRBJ1-2; 8 positions agree with TRBD1. The V gene end was trimmed by 0 bases and the J gene end by 5 bases; junction bases not matched to a gene: 12. Germline CDR1 SGHRS, CDR2 YFSETQ. CDR3 length: 17 amino acids. The CDR3 sequence is CASSLGPGQEILYGYTF. The part of the CDR3 DNA that was read is TGCGCCAGCAGCTTGGGCCCGGGACAGGAAATCCTATATGGC. The whole variable domain, remainder taken from reference TRBV5-1 and TRBJ1-2, is KAGVTQTPRYLIKTRGQQVTLSCSPISGHRSVSWYQQTPGQGLQFLFEYFSETQRNKGNFPGRFSGRQFSNSRSEMNVSTLELGDSALYLCASSLGPGQEILYGYTFGSGTRLTVV.

This clone appeared many times. The read ends 3 residues early relative to the CDR3; the germline J gene fills the gap. This chain links TRBV5-4 with TRBJ2-3, with TRBD2 identical over 7 bases. This CDR3 is 16 amino acids long. The germline gives CDR1 SGHNT, CDR2 YYREEE (reference sequence). V was pared by 4 bases and J by 1 base, with 9 bases of the junction left unmatched. The CDR3 here is CASSVPSGKGTDTQYF. CDR3 DNA, as far as it was read: TGTGCCAGCAGCGTCCCCAGCGGGAAGGGCACAGATACG.

At least ten counts were recorded for this clone. The read is 3 residues too short to cover the CDR3 end, so that end is filled in from the germline J gene. V gene TRBV19 combines with J gene TRBJ2-5; 10 bases agree with TRBD1. CDR3 length equals 16 residues. Trimming cost V 3 bases and J 2 bases; bases outside gene matches: 6. Germline assignment: CDR1 LNHDA and CDR2 SQIVND (reference sequence). The CDR3 DNA, read in part, is TGTGCCAGTAGTATCCCGGGACAGGGGTTTCAAGAGACC. This encodes CASSIPGQGFQET. The whole CDR3 region reads CASSIPGQGFQETQYF.

In this sample, this clone turned up a few times. The read halts 3 residues ahead of the CDR3 end, with the missing end drawn from the germline J gene. The chain links TRBV19 to TRBJ1-2; maybe TRBD1 (5 bases). CDR3 length: 15 residues. Per the germline V gene, CDR1 is LNHDA and CDR2 is SQIVND (reference sequence). The part of the CDR3 DNA that was read is TGTGCCAGTACCAGTCGGGGGGGGTCCCAAGAGACC. Protein: CASTSRGGSQET. The CDR3 in its entirety is CASTSRGGSQETYTF.

This clone has just a few counts. The read falls 3 residues short of the CDR3 end, and the missing part is taken from the germline J gene. J is TRBJ1-5 and V is TRBV6-1, with TRBD1 matching over 9 bases. Germline V CDR1 and CDR2: MNHNS, SASEGT. V shed 4 bases, J shed 3 bases, and the junction held 7 bases outside the gene matches. This CDR3 spans 16 amino acids. CDR3 residues: CASSALTGGNNQPQHF. CDR3 bases read: TGTGCCAGCAGTGCCCTGACAGGGGGAAACAATCAGCCC.